This T cell receptor (beta chain) was observed in a study of blood T cell repertoires in COVID-19. Study-level information: Whether acute or convalescent, the COVID-19 samples came from the United States, Italy and Spain. Sample material is recorded as cDNA or gDNA derived from T cells, B-cell-depleted T cells, or PBMCs.

In the authors' workflow: Estimated nucleated cell counts came from reference gene primer amplification. Here immunoSEQ multiplex PCR was the method, and the copy in TCRdb shows in-frame clones only, minus some. The V and J calls and clone size come from that table; D and trimming were worked out from the DNA. This table holds 200,000 to 250,000 clones, just over 85% found once. The CDR3 is 14 amino acids. The trim removed 3 bases at V and 9 bases at J, leaving 9 bases unmatched. CDR1 and CDR2 (germline): LNHDA, SQIVND (reference sequence). In this sample, this clone turned up once. The sequencing input was peripheral blood. V and J are TRBV19 and TRBJ2-7; 9 nucleotides match TRBD2. The TCR originated in a man aged 18 to 35 with active or convalescent COVID-19. The chain's CDR3 is CASSMGVAGVGQYF. The CDR3 DNA reads as TGTGCCAGTAGTATGGGGGTAGCGGGAGTTGGGCAGTACTTC.